Sequencing of this T cell receptor beta chain was carried out in a study of T-cell reconstitution after alpha-beta-depleted transplantation in children. The study's findings and limits: The origin of high day-60 TCRbeta diversity in some patients lay in surviving recipient T cells and thymic progenitors. Reports say that about two months after transplant, the alpha-beta T cells came out of several hundred graft clones that had expanded.

V gave up 2 bases and J gave up 8 bases, with 18 bases separating them. CDR1 and CDR2 from the germline V gene are SEHNR and FQNEAQ (reference sequence). The CDR3 length is 16 residues. This clonotype was observed at least ten times. Its antigen is still unknown. The library targeted TCRbeta and was prepared with unique molecular identifiers. Each CDR3 protein is one row after TCRdb ran MiXCR on the PCR reads. The sample records under 70,000 distinct CDR3 sequences, roughly a tenth being singletons. The clonotype was recovered from a boy between 10 and 17 years old with acute myeloid leukemia, due to receive a stem cell transplant. The chain recombines TRBV7-9 with TRBJ1-4; D not certain. Sequences were derived from PBMCs, sampled before TCRalphabeta/CD19-depleted stem cell transplant. CDR3 region: CASSLYLFSSREKLFF. The CDR3 region has the DNA TGTGCCAGCAGCTTATATTTGTTCTCCTCGCGCGAAAAACTGTTTTTT.